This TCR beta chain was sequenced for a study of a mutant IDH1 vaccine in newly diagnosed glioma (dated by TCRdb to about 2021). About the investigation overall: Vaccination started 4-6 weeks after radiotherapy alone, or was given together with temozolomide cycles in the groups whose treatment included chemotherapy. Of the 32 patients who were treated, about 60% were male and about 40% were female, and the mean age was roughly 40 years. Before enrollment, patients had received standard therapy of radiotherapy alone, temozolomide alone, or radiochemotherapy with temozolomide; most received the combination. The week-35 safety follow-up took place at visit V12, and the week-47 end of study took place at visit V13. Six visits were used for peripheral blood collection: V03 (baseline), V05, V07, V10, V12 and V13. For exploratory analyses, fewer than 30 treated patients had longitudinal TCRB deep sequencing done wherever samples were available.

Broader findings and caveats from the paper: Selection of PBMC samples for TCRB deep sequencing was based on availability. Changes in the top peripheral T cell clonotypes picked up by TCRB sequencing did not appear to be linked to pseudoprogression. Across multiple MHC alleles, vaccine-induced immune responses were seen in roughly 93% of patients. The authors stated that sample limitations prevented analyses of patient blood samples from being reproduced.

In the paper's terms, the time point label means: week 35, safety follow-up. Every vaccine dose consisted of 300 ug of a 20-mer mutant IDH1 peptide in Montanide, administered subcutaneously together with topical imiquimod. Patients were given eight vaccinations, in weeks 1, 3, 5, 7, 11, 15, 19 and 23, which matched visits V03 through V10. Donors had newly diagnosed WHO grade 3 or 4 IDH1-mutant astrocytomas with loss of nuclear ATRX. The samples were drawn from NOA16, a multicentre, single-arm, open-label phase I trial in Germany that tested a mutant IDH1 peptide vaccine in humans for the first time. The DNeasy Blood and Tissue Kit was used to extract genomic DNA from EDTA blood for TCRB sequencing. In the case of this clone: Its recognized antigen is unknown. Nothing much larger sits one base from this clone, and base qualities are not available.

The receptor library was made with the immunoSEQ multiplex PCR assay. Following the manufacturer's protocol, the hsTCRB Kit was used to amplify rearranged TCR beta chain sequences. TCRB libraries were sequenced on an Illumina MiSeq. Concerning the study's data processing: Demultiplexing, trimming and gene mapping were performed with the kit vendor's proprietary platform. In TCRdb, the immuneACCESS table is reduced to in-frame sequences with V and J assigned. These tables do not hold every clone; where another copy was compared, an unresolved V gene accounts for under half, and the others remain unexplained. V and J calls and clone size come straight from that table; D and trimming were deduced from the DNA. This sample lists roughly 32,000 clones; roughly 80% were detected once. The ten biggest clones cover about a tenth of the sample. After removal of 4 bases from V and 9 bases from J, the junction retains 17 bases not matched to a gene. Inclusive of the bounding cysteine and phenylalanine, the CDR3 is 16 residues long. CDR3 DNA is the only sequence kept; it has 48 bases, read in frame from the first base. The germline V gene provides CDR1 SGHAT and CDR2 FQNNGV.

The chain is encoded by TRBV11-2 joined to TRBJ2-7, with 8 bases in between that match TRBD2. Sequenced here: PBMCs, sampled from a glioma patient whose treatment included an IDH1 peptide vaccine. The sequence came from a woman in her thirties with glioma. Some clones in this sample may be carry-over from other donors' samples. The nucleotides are TGTGCCAGCAGCTCCGAGGGGAATAGCGGGGCTCTCGGGCAGTACTTC. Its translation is CASSSEGNSGALGQYF.